These 21 T cell receptor beta chains originate from one sample sequenced in a study of T cell repertoires in cytomegalovirus infection. TCRdb passed the reads through MiXCR, listing each CDR3 protein once. This sample has 360,000 or so distinct CDR3 sequences, with just under 35% found just once. Which antigens these TCRs recognize remains unknown. This specimen was cultured PBMCs, taken from culture after CMV antigen stimulation. The source of these receptors is a human donor in good health (CMV status not recorded). Some clones in this sample may be carry-over from other donors' samples.

The rearrangement joins TRBV6-5 to TRBJ2-3; weak D call: TRBD1 (5 bases). The CDR3 has 13 residues. V lost 5 bases and J lost 7, with 13 bases in between. Germline CDR1 MNHEY, CDR2 SVGAGI. The CDR3: CASSGAVTNTQYF. CDR3 nucleotides: TGTGCCAGCAGTGGGGCGGTCACGAATACGCAGTATTTT.

The sample holds a few counts of this clonotype. This chain connects TRBV29-1 to TRBJ2-6; the match to TRBD1 covers 7 bases. V lost 7 bases, J lost 0 bases, and 3 bases stayed unmatched. Germline CDR1 and CDR2: SQVTM and ANQGSEA. The CDR3 contains 14 residues. CDR3 coding DNA: TGCAGCGCGACAGGGAACTCTGGGGCCAACGTCCTGACTTTC. It yields the protein CSATGNSGANVLTF.

J is TRBJ2-1 and V is TRBV28, with 13 positions matching TRBD2. V shed 6 bases, J shed 9 bases, and the junction held 11 bases outside the gene matches. CDR3 length: 16 residues. The germline V gene has CDR1 MDHEN and CDR2 SYDVKM. The CDR3 region has the DNA TGTGCCAGCAGCCTCACTAGCGGGAGGGCCCCGCGTGAGCAGTTCTTC. The encoded protein is CASSLTSGRAPREQFF.

This clonotype was observed a few times. The chain links TRBV5-1 to TRBJ2-1; a possible D gene is TRBD2 (6 bases). V was clipped by 0 bases and J by 8 bases, with 12 bases between them. This CDR3 comprises 14 residues. Germline V lookup: CDR1 SGHRS, CDR2 YFSETQ. CDR3 loop: CASSLGPGSHEQFF. The CDR3 nucleotides are TGCGCCAGCAGCTTGGGACCCGGGAGCCATGAGCAGTTCTTC.

The chain links TRBV11-2 to TRBJ2-3; 9 bases are shared with TRBD2. Germline trimming cut 6 bases from V and 2 bases from J; bases unmatched to any gene: 6. CDR1 and CDR2 (germline): SGHAT, FQNNGV. The CDR3 is made up of 15 amino acids. CDR3: CASSTGTSNTDTQYF. The CDR3, as DNA: TGTGCCAGCAGTACCGGGACTAGCAACACAGATACGCAGTATTTT. The whole variable domain, remainder taken from reference TRBV11-2 and TRBJ2-3, is EAGVAQSPRYKIIEKRQSVAFWCNPISGHATLYWYQQILGQGPKLLIQFQNNGVVDDSQLPKDRFSAERLKGVDSTLKIQPAKLEDSAVYLCASSTGTSNTDTQYFGPGTRLTVL.

The rearrangement joins TRBV10-3 to TRBJ2-3; TRBD2 aligns across 8 bases. Trimming at V came to 3 bases and at J to 6 bases, leaving 2 bases not matched to a gene. Germline V gene lookup returns CDR1 ENHRY and CDR2 SYGVKD. The CDR3 contains 13 residues. The CDR3 here is CAISDQRGDTQYF. As DNA, the CDR3 is TGTGCCATCAGTGACCAGCGGGGGGATACGCAGTATTTT.

This clonotype was observed a handful of times. The V call is TRBV28, the J call TRBJ2-1; 14 nucleotides line up with TRBD2. Germline lookup yields CDR1 MDHEN and CDR2 SYDVKM. CDR3 length equals 14 residues. With 6 bases clipped from V and 15 bases from J, the junction kept 10 bases outside the gene matches. This CDR3 is CASRLPGTSGSAFF. CDR3 in DNA: TGTGCCAGCAGGTTACCCGGGACTAGCGGGAGTGCGTTCTTC.

This clonotype turned up a few times. The gene calls are TRBV6-2 or TRBV6-3 and TRBJ2-4; 16 nucleotides match TRBD2. V trimming: 0 bases; J trimming: 6 bases; junction bases outside the gene matches: 8. The V gene's germline CDR1 is MNHEY and CDR2 SVGEGT. The CDR3 contains 19 residues. CDR3 sequence: CASSYSPPGLAGGGNIQYF. CDR3 coding DNA: TGTGCCAGCAGTTACTCACCGCCGGGACTAGCGGGAGGGGGAAACATTCAGTACTTC.

This clonotype was picked up many times. The rearrangement links TRBV6-2 or TRBV6-3 to TRBJ1-1; possible D gene TRBD1, 6 bases. Germline CDR1 and CDR2: MNHEY and SVGEGT. V lost 6 bases and J lost 1, with 15 bases in between. The CDR3 runs to 15 residues. This CDR3 is CASSPRWTANTEAFF. For the CDR3, the DNA is TGTGCCAGCAGCCCTCGATGGACAGCGAACACTGAAGCTTTCTTT.

The gene calls are TRBV30 and TRBJ2-1; 14 bases line up with TRBD2. Trimming at V came to 5 bases and at J to 7 bases, leaving 10 bases not matched to a gene. Germline CDR1 is GTSNPN and CDR2 is SVGIG (reference sequence). This CDR3 spans 16 amino acids. The CDR3 loop reads CAWGNPGLAGVNEQFF. In DNA, the CDR3 is TGTGCCTGGGGAAACCCGGGACTAGCGGGAGTTAATGAGCAGTTCTTC. The complete variable domain, with remaining parts taken from reference TRBV30 and TRBJ2-1, reads SQTIHQWPATLVQPVGSPLSLECTVEGTSNPNLYWYRQAAGRGLQLLFYSVGIGQISSEVPQNLSASRPQDRQFILSSKKLLLSDSGFYLCAWGNPGLAGVNEQFFGPGTRLTVL.

This clonotype has just a few counts. The gene calls are TRBV6-2 or TRBV6-3 and TRBJ2-7, with D hard to call. CDR1 and CDR2 (germline): MNHEY, SVGEGT. This CDR3 comprises 11 residues. The V and J ends lost 3 bases and 6 bases respectively, with 6 bases between them. CDR3 bases: TGTGCCAGCAGTTATATCGGCGAGCAGTACTTC. Translated: CASSYIGEQYF.

The chain employs TRBV11-2 and TRBJ2-3; 7 bases agree with TRBD2. The CDR3 spans 16 residues. Germline lookup yields CDR1 SGHAT and CDR2 FQNNGV. V dropped 5 bases and J dropped 2; count of bases not matched to a gene: 10. CDR3 amino acids: CASSRRFRDYTDTQYF. In DNA, the CDR3 is TGTGCCAGCAGCCGAAGATTCCGGGACTACACAGATACGCAGTATTTT.

The genes are TRBV12-3 or TRBV12-4 and TRBJ1-4; 9 bases align to TRBD1. CDR3 length: 17 amino acids. Trimming removed 5 bases from V and 8 bases from J; junction bases left unmatched: 15. CDR3 sequence: CASSPHSTGQGGEKLFF. Here the CDR3 DNA reads TGTGCCAGCAGTCCTCACTCGACGGGACAGGGTGGGGAAAAACTGTTTTTT.

The chain combines TRBV7-2 with TRBJ2-7, with a tentative D call TRBD2 (5 bases). In germline, CDR1 is SGHTA, CDR2 FQGNSA. The CDR3 has 13 residues. V was trimmed by 4 bases and J by 2 bases, leaving 9 bases between them. The CDR3 bases are TGTGCCAGCAGCTCTTGGCGGGCCTACGAGCAGTACTTC. As protein: CASSSWRAYEQYF. The variable domain in full, completed from reference TRBV7-2 and TRBJ2-7, reads GAGVSQSPSNKVTEKGKDVELRCDPISGHTALYWYRQSLGQGLEFLIYFQGNSAPDKSGLPSDRFSAERTGGSVSTLTIQRTQQEDSAVYLCASSSWRAYEQYFGPGTRLTVT.

V gene TRBV28 combines with J gene TRBJ2-1; a weak D match, TRBD2 (10 bases). CDR1 is MDHEN, CDR2 SYDVKM, per germline. CDR3 length: 18 residues. V was trimmed by 3 bases and J by 4 bases, leaving 22 bases between them. CDR3 sequence reads: CASSFYRGLAGVYNEQFF. The CDR3, as DNA: TGTGCCAGCAGTTTCTACAGGGGGCTAGCGGGAGTTTACAATGAGCAGTTCTTC.

This clonotype came up a few times. The chain combines TRBV7-2 with TRBJ1-5; no reliable D call. This CDR3 has 15 residues. Germline lookup yields CDR1 SGHTA and CDR2 FQGNSA. The germline V and J ends were trimmed by 5 bases and 0 bases, with 11 bases remaining between them. The CDR3 protein is CASSPQLNSNQPQHF. CDR3 coding DNA: TGTGCCAGCAGCCCACAACTAAATAGCAATCAGCCCCAGCATTTT. Full variable domain (outside the CDR3, taken from reference TRBV7-2 and TRBJ1-5): GAGVSQSPSNKVTEKGKDVELRCDPISGHTALYWYRQSLGQGLEFLIYFQGNSAPDKSGLPSDRFSAERTGGSVSTLTIQRTQQEDSAVYLCASSPQLNSNQPQHFGDGTRLSIL.

The rearrangement links TRBV6-1 to TRBJ2-1; 12 bases are a match to TRBD2. The V gene end was trimmed by 4 bases and the J gene end by 9 bases; junction bases not matched to a gene: 4. CDR3 length: 14 amino acids. The germline V gene encodes CDR1 MNHNS and CDR2 SASEGT. The CDR3 sequence: CASSALAGGGEQFF. DNA for the CDR3: TGTGCCAGCAGTGCCCTAGCGGGAGGGGGTGAGCAGTTCTTC.

The J gene is TRBJ2-1, the V gene TRBV7-2, with 10 bases lining up with TRBD2. Germline CDR1 and CDR2: SGHTA and FQGNSA. Trimming took 2 bases from V and 7 from J; bases not matched to a gene: 5. The CDR3 is 15 amino acids. The CDR3 region has the DNA TGTGCCAGCAGCTTATATCCTAGCGGGAGAAATGAGCAGTTCTTC. Translation gives CASSLYPSGRNEQFF.

This chain uses TRBV7-6 with TRBJ2-2; D uncertain. The germline V and J ends were trimmed by 4 bases and 6 bases, with 9 bases remaining between them. Germline CDR1 SGHVS, CDR2 FNYEAQ. CDR3 length: 13 amino acids. The CDR3 sequence is CASSWGNSGELFF. Written as DNA, the CDR3 is TGTGCCAGCAGCTGGGGTAACTCCGGGGAGCTGTTTTTT. The whole variable domain, filled in from reference TRBV7-6 and TRBJ2-2, reads GAGVSQSPRYKVTKRGQDVALRCDPISGHVSLYWYRQALGQGPEFLTYFNYEAQQDKSGLPNDRFSAERPEGSISTLTIQRTEQRDSAMYRCASSWGNSGELFFGEGSRLTVL.

This clonotype was seen a handful of times. This chain connects TRBV7-8 to TRBJ1-2; 7 bases fit TRBD1. The V gene's germline CDR1 is SGHVS and CDR2 FQNEAQ. Germline trimming cut 4 bases from V and 12 bases from J; bases unmatched to any gene: 14. The CDR3 has 14 residues. CDR3: CASSSNDITGEDTF. Here the CDR3 DNA reads TGTGCCAGCAGCTCAAACGACATTACAGGGGAGGACACCTTC.

The V call is TRBV27, the J call TRBJ2-7, with 7 nucleotides matching TRBD1. The CDR3 is 14 residues long. Germline V CDR1 and CDR2: MNHEY, SMNVEV (reference sequence). V shed 6 bases, J shed 4 bases, and the junction held 9 bases outside the gene matches. DNA of the CDR3: TGTGCCAGCAGCCCGGGACAGAGAGTTTACGAGCAGTACTTC. Protein: CASSPGQRVYEQYF.